This record covers a single T cell receptor (beta chain). Its antigen is unknown. Approximately 10 milliliters was the volume of peripheral blood drawn from each donor. For the second PCR, which ran for roughly 7 to 11 cycles, a sample-barcoded 5' primer and a J-beta primer mix were used. Unique molecular identifiers of 12 random nucleotides labeled each cDNA. TCRdb used MiXCR to reprocess the 5' RACE reads, holding one entry per CDR3 protein. The sample yields approximately 820,000 distinct CDR3 sequences, around 42% seen once. Trimming pared 3 bases from V and 4 bases from J, leaving 12 bases between. This CDR3 is built from 13 residues. CDR1 and CDR2 from the germline V gene are GTSNPN and SVGIG (reference sequence). These data are taken from a study of blood T cells in healthy people across ages. Overall study context: Template switching caught about one barcoded beta molecule for each two T cells. The study's findings and limits: Per million T cells, TCR beta diversity dropped roughly linearly as age increased.

Sequencing was performed on blood. The V and J genes are TRBV30 and TRBJ2-5; D is perhaps TRBD2 (5 bases). The receptor was derived from a man between 60 and 75 years old in good health. Here the CDR3 DNA reads TGTGCCTGGAGACTAGGGCAACTAGAGACCCAGTACTTC. Its protein product is CAWRLGQLETQYF.